Following are 21 T cell receptor beta chains from one sample sequenced in a study of cytomegalovirus exposure and HLA in healthy donors. PCR was performed using 60 Vbeta and 13 Jbeta primers. Assay used: immunoSEQ multiplex PCR; TCRdb lists only in-frame clones, some missing. This sample yields about 180,000 clones, of which around 82% are seen a single time; approximately 2.5% belongs to the top ten. The source material was PBMCs. The receptor set was obtained from a man aged 55 to 70 in good health and CMV-seronegative.

V usage is TRBV27 and J usage is TRBJ1-2; D unclear. CDR1 and CDR2 from the germline V gene are MNHEY and SMNVEV (reference sequence). CDR3 size: 14 residues. The V and J ends lost 0 bases and 4 bases respectively, with 9 bases between them. In DNA, the CDR3 is TGTGCCAGCAGTTTATCGATCGGGAGCTATGGCTACACCTTC. As protein: CASSLSIGSYGYTF.

V usage is TRBV5-6 and J usage is TRBJ1-1; TRBD1 is a possible D gene (5 bases). The CDR3 totals 12 residues. Germline-derived CDR1 and CDR2 are SGHDT and YYEEEE. The germline V and J ends were trimmed by 2 bases and 6 bases, with 8 bases remaining between them. DNA of the CDR3: TGTGCCAGCAGCTTTTTCAGGGCTGAAGCTTTCTTT. The encoded protein is CASSFFRAEAFF.

The V gene is TRBV5-6, the J gene TRBJ2-2; D may be TRBD1 (6 bases). The CDR3 length is 16 residues. Trimming took off 0 bases at V and 5 bases at J, with 14 bases between the two ends. CDR1 and CDR2 (germline): SGHDT, YYEEEE. The CDR3 DNA reads as TGTGCCAGCAGCTTGGTTCAGGGGTTTGCGACCGGGGAGCTGTTTTTT. Its protein is CASSLVQGFATGELFF. Supplemented by reference TRBV5-6 and TRBJ2-2, the full variable domain reads DAGVTQSPTHLIKTRGQQVTLRCSPKSGHDTVSWYQQALGQGPQFIFQYYEEEERQRGNFPDRFSGHQFPNYSSELNVNALLLGDSALYLCASSLVQGFATGELFFGEGSRLTVL.

This chain links TRBV10-3 with TRBJ1-2, with 7 bases lining up with TRBD1. Germline V gives CDR1 ENHRY, CDR2 SYGVKD. This CDR3 is 12 amino acids long. With V trimmed by 6 bases and J by 6 bases, 4 bases remained unmatched. The CDR3 DNA reads as TGTGCCATCAGGGGACAGACTGATGGCTACACCTTC. It is translated as CAIRGQTDGYTF.

The J gene is TRBJ2-7, the V gene TRBV11-2, with D perhaps matching TRBD2 (6 bases). The CDR3 sequence is 14 residues long. Trimming stripped 5 bases from V and 4 bases from J, with 15 bases between. Germline CDR1 reads SGHAT; CDR2 reads FQNNGV. DNA of the CDR3: TGTGCCAGCAGCCCCCGCTGGGGGGATTACGAGCAGTACTTC. Protein sequence: CASSPRWGDYEQYF.

The chain couples TRBV5-1 to TRBJ2-2; TRBD2 agrees at 10 bases. Germline CDR1 reads SGHRS; CDR2 reads YFSETQ. There are 18 residues in the CDR3. Unmatched junction bases numbered 7, after V lost 1 base and J lost 1 base. Here the CDR3 DNA reads TGCGCCAGCAGCTTGAGAGCTAGCGGGGGCCTGAACACCGGGGAGCTGTTTTTT. Translated, it gives CASSLRASGGLNTGELFF.

The chain employs TRBV6-1 and TRBJ1-2; 8 bases line up with TRBD1. V shed 7 bases, J shed 4 bases, and the junction held 17 bases outside the gene matches. This CDR3 is built from 17 residues. From germline, CDR1 is MNHNS and CDR2 SASEGT. The CDR3 sequence: CASTEEQSTGVTYGYTF. CDR3 bases: TGTGCCAGCACTGAGGAGCAATCGACAGGGGTCACCTATGGCTACACCTTC.

V gene TRBV7-2 combines with J gene TRBJ1-2, with D possibly TRBD1 on 6 matching bases. The CDR3 spans 15 residues. CDR1 is SGHTA and CDR2 is FQGNSA in the germline V gene. With 5 bases removed from V and 0 bases from J, the gap between germline ends came to 13 bases. In nucleotides, the CDR3 is TGTGCCAGCAGCAAGGGGGGGGGTACTAACTATGGCTACACCTTC. It yields the protein CASSKGGGTNYGYTF.

This clone occurred a few times. The chain combines TRBV28 with TRBJ2-7; TRBD1 aligns across 7 bases. This CDR3 has 13 residues. The V gene end was trimmed by 6 bases and the J gene end by 0 bases; junction bases not matched to a gene: 2. Germline V lookup: CDR1 MDHEN, CDR2 SYDVKM. The CDR3 sequence: CASRRQGSYEQYF. DNA of the CDR3: TGTGCCAGCAGGCGACAGGGCTCCTACGAGCAGTACTTC. The complete variable domain, with remaining parts taken from reference TRBV28 and TRBJ2-7, reads DVKVTQSSRYLVKRTGEKVFLECVQDMDHENMFWYRQDPGLGLRLIYFSYDVKMKEKGDIPEGYSVSREKKERFSLILESASTNQTSMYLCASRRQGSYEQYFGPGTRLTVT.

This clone was picked up one time. The rearrangement links TRBV4-1 to TRBJ1-2, with D perhaps TRBD1 (6 bases). The V gene lost 3 bases and the J gene lost 8 bases, with 16 bases spanning the gap. This CDR3 contains 14 residues. Germline CDR1 and CDR2: MGHRA and YSYEKL. CDR3 in amino acids: CASSQTQGIGGYTF. CDR3 in DNA: TGCGCCAGCAGCCAGACACAGGGAATCGGCGGCTACACCTTC.

The V gene is TRBV5-1, the J gene TRBJ2-7, with 7 bases lining up with TRBD1. The junction had 10 bases not matched to a gene; V was cut back by 4 bases and J by 9 bases. The CDR3 runs 13 residues. CDR1 is SGHRS and CDR2 is YFSETQ in the germline V gene. Written as DNA, the CDR3 is TGCGCCAGCAGCACCGGACAGGTACACGGGCAGTACTTC. This codes for CASSTGQVHGQYF.

The chain combines TRBV28 with TRBJ1-1; D call uncertain. This CDR3 contains 15 residues. From germline, CDR1 is MDHEN and CDR2 SYDVKM. V was trimmed by 3 bases and J by 1 base, leaving 12 bases between them. The CDR3 reads CASSFPGVGNTEAFF. In DNA, the CDR3 is TGTGCCAGCAGTTTCCCCGGGGTTGGGAACACTGAAGCTTTCTTT.

The chain is built from TRBV7-9 and TRBJ2-3; tentative D call: TRBD2 (6 bases). The CDR3 extends over 16 amino acids. From germline, CDR1 is SEHNR and CDR2 FQNEAQ (reference sequence). The V gene lost 6 bases and the J gene lost 0 bases, with 16 bases spanning the gap. CDR3: CASRQLAGASTDTQYF. CDR3 sequence (DNA): TGTGCCAGCAGACAACTAGCAGGAGCTAGCACAGATACGCAGTATTTT.

This clone was observed once. This chain links TRBV27 with TRBJ2-3, with 8 positions matching TRBD2. Germline CDR1 reads MNHEY; CDR2 reads SMNVEV (reference sequence). After removal of 8 bases from V and 3 bases from J, the junction contained 10 bases not matched to a gene. This CDR3 region has 15 residues. As DNA, the CDR3 is TGTGCCAGCCTTGAGGCGGGGGGCCGAACAGATACGCAGTATTTT. Its protein is CASLEAGGRTDTQYF.

V gene TRBV13 combines with J gene TRBJ2-7; D perhaps matches TRBD1 (5 bases). Germline-derived CDR1 and CDR2 are PRHDT and FYEKMQ (reference sequence). Trimming took off 3 bases at V and 6 bases at J, with 15 bases between the two ends. The CDR3 has 14 amino acids. The CDR3 region has the DNA TGTGCCAGCAGCTTGGGTGCCGGAGACAGCGAGCAGTACTTC. Translated: CASSLGAGDSEQYF.

The J gene is TRBJ1-3, the V gene TRBV30, with TRBD1 matching over 11 bases. This CDR3 region has 14 residues. CDR1 GTSNPN and CDR2 SVGIG come from the germline V gene (reference sequence). V was pared by 5 bases and J by 7 bases, with 7 bases of the junction left unmatched. This chain's CDR3 is CAWPGQGAPNTIYF. In DNA form, the CDR3 reads TGTGCCTGGCCCGGACAGGGGGCTCCGAACACCATATATTTT.

The chain carries TRBV30 and TRBJ2-1; D gene uncertain. Germline V gene lookup returns CDR1 GTSNPN and CDR2 SVGIG (reference sequence). The germline V and J ends were trimmed by 4 bases and 9 bases, with 16 bases remaining between them. The CDR3 has 13 residues. Here the CDR3 DNA reads TGTGCCTGGACCGCTACTACCGTAGGTGAGCAGTTCTTC. Translated, it gives CAWTATTVGEQFF.

The chain joins TRBV4-1 to TRBJ1-2; the D is unclear. V shed 0 bases and J shed 13 bases, with 18 bases lying between them. Germline lookup yields CDR1 MGHRA and CDR2 YSYEKL. The CDR3 consists of 14 residues. This CDR3 reads CASSQDAISSVPTF. CDR3 bases: TGCGCCAGCAGCCAAGACGCCATCTCGTCGGTGCCCACCTTC.

The V call is TRBV6-1, the J call TRBJ2-2; 7 bases are shared with TRBD2. The germline CDR1 and CDR2 sequences are MNHNS and SASEGT. V gave up 0 bases and J gave up 3 bases; unmatched junction bases: 7. The CDR3 contains 17 residues. The CDR3 coding sequence is TGTGCCAGCAGTGAAGCTGCAAGCGGGAAATACACCGGGGAGCTGTTTTTT. This gives the protein CASSEAASGKYTGELFF.

This clone has more than one count but fewer than ten. J is TRBJ2-3 and V is TRBV6-5, with 8 bases aligning to TRBD1. The germline V gene has CDR1 MNHEY and CDR2 SVGAGI. This CDR3 is built from 14 residues. Germline trimming cut 6 bases from V and 3 bases from J; bases unmatched to any gene: 5. The CDR3 sequence is CASRMDRVTDTQYF. CDR3 sequence (DNA): TGTGCCAGCAGGATGGACAGGGTGACAGATACGCAGTATTTT.

This clone was recorded once. The chain uses TRBV5-1 and TRBJ2-2, with 8 bases fitting TRBD1. Germline CDR1 is SGHRS and CDR2 is YFSETQ. This CDR3 contains 17 residues. V gave up 4 bases and J gave up 1 base; unmatched junction bases: 9. The CDR3 DNA sequence: TGCGCCAGCAGCCCAGCCCCGGGACAGGTGAACACCGGGGAGCTGTTTTTT. It codes for CASSPAPGQVNTGELFF.